Below, 5 T cell receptor beta chains from the same sample are listed, as sequenced in a study of cytomegalovirus exposure and HLA in healthy donors (dated by TCRdb to about 2017). Library method: the immunoSEQ multiplex PCR assay. The multiplex PCR relied on a mix of 60 forward primers for TCR Vbeta segments and 13 reverse primers for TCR Jbeta segments. TCRdb stores this immuneACCESS table with in-frame sequences only. Part of the clones is absent; in the studies checked, under half of the shortfall reflects unresolved V genes, and no reason is known for the rest. Present in this sample are more than 110,000 clones, around 80% of which were seen just once. Of the sample, approximately 2% falls within the top ten clones. The sample was PBMCs. These TCRs come from a man aged 30 to 45 in good health and CMV-seronegative.

The genes are TRBV28 and TRBJ1-2; the D gene is possibly TRBD1 (5 bases). The V and J ends lost 3 bases and 4 bases respectively, with 12 bases between them. The CDR3 covers 14 residues. Per the germline V gene, CDR1 is MDHEN and CDR2 is SYDVKM. The CDR3 spells CASSLTGGVYGYTF. DNA for the CDR3: TGTGCCAGCAGTTTGACGGGGGGAGTCTATGGCTACACCTTC.

The chain is built from TRBV2 and TRBJ2-2; D is possibly TRBD1 (5 bases). Trimming cost V 2 bases and J 7 bases, with 17 bases left between them. This CDR3 has 16 residues. Germline V lookup: CDR1 SNHLY, CDR2 FYNNEI. The CDR3, as DNA: TGTGCCAGCAGTGAACTCGGTCAGGGTTCAGGCGGGGAGCTGTTTTTT. This translates into CASSELGQGSGGELFF.

The rearrangement links TRBV28 to TRBJ1-5, with D possibly being TRBD1 (6 bases). V was cut by 6 bases and J by 7 bases, with 25 bases left in between. From germline, CDR1 is MDHEN and CDR2 SYDVKM. This CDR3 comprises 17 residues. CDR3 nucleotides: TGTGCCAGCAGCACCCCCTTGGGACACTGGATCGGCCAGCCCCAGCATTTT. This gives the protein CASSTPLGHWIGQPQHF.

V gene TRBV7-6 combines with J gene TRBJ1-1; D not certain. Trimming removed 6 bases at V and 2 bases at J, with 10 bases between. The CDR3 is 13 residues long. The germline CDR1 and CDR2 sequences are SGHVS and FNYEAQ. The DNA for the CDR3 is TGTGCCAGCAGTCCGGGTTTTAACACTGAAGCTTTCTTT. It codes for CASSPGFNTEAFF.

V gene TRBV28 combines with J gene TRBJ2-3, with 10 nucleotides matching TRBD1. CDR1 is MDHEN and CDR2 is SYDVKM in the germline V gene. After removal of 4 bases from V and 8 bases from J, the junction contained 12 bases not matched to a gene. The CDR3 is 16 residues long. DNA of the CDR3: TGTGCCAGCAGTTCCGGACAGGGGGGTATCGTCGCTACGCAGTATTTT. Its translation is CASSSGQGGIVATQYF. Variable domain in full (rest from reference TRBV28 and TRBJ2-3): DVKVTQSSRYLVKRTGEKVFLECVQDMDHENMFWYRQDPGLGLRLIYFSYDVKMKEKGDIPEGYSVSREKKERFSLILESASTNQTSMYLCASSSGQGGIVATQYFGPGTRLTVL.